The 32 T cell receptor beta chains listed next were all sequenced from one sample in a study of blood T cell repertoires in COVID-19. This table comes from immunoSEQ multiplex PCR, and its TCRdb copy is limited to in-frame clones, with some not included. This table has about 250,000 clones, 65% to 90% appearing once. Sample: PBMCs or T cells enriched from blood (not recorded which). Every receptor here comes from a man in his forties who had recovered from COVID-19.

The chain joins TRBV28 to TRBJ2-7, with TRBD1 matching over 10 bases. This CDR3 comprises 16 residues. Trimming cost V 1 base and J 2 bases; bases outside gene matches: 5. CDR1 and CDR2 from the germline V gene are MDHEN and SYDVKM. CDR3 sequence reads: CASSLLLGQGTYEQYF. Here the CDR3 DNA reads TGTGCCAGCAGTTTATTGCTGGGACAGGGGACCTACGAGCAGTACTTC.

V is TRBV13 and J is TRBJ2-3; 11 bases are a match to TRBD2. Germline V gene lookup returns CDR1 PRHDT and CDR2 FYEKMQ (reference sequence). The CDR3 runs 17 residues. The ends lost 5 bases at V and 3 bases at J; junction bases unmatched: 10. Here the CDR3 DNA reads TGTGCCAGCAGCGTTCAGACTAGCGGGGTGGGGACAGATACGCAGTATTTT. As protein: CASSVQTSGVGTDTQYF.

This clone was detected a few times. The chain carries TRBV4-1 and TRBJ2-2, with 7 nucleotides matching TRBD1. Trimming at V came to 2 bases and at J to 1 base, leaving 7 bases not matched to a gene. CDR1 and CDR2 from the germline V gene are MGHRA and YSYEKL. The CDR3 is 17 residues long. CDR3 in DNA: TGCGCCAGCAGCCAACTGCAAGGGGGCTGGAACACCGGGGAGCTGTTTTTT. Its translation is CASSQLQGGWNTGELFF.

The chain joins TRBV20-1 to TRBJ2-7, with 8 bases fitting TRBD1. V shed 3 bases, J shed 5 bases, and the junction held 3 bases outside the gene matches. Germline values: CDR1 DFQATT, CDR2 SNEGSKA (reference sequence). The CDR3 contains 12 residues. CDR3 in amino acids: CSASRTGNEQYF. In DNA form, the CDR3 reads TGCAGTGCTAGTCGGACAGGGAACGAGCAGTACTTC.

The chain couples TRBV18 to TRBJ2-6; D gene uncertain. CDR3 length equals 15 residues. The germline V and J ends were trimmed by 8 bases and 4 bases, with 15 bases remaining between them. The germline CDR1 and CDR2 sequences are KGHSH and LQKENI. As DNA, the CDR3 is TGTGCCAGCCACCCTATCGCGGAAGGGGCCAACGTCCTGACTTTC. Protein: CASHPIAEGANVLTF. The full variable domain, rest sourced from reference TRBV18 and TRBJ2-6, is NAGVMQNPRHLVRRRGQEARLRCSPMKGHSHVYWYRQLPEEGLKFMVYLQKENIIDESGMPKERFSAEFPKEGPSILRIQQVVRGDSAAYFCASHPIAEGANVLTFGAGSRLTVL.

In its sample, this clone was seen a few times. This CDR3 is CASSQDATGPNEKLFF. The CDR3 region has the DNA TGTGCCAGCAGCCAAGATGCGACAGGTCCTAATGAAAAACTGTTTTTT. The chain employs TRBV4-2 and TRBJ1-4; D is possibly TRBD1 (6 bases). The CDR3 is 16 amino acids. V was clipped by 0 bases and J by 3 bases, with 11 bases between them. Germline CDR1 and CDR2: LGHNA and YNFKEQ.

The V and J genes are TRBV30 and TRBJ1-1; the D is unclear. This CDR3 has 13 residues. Germline V gene lookup returns CDR1 GTSNPN and CDR2 SVGIG (reference sequence). V shed 4 bases and J shed 1 base, with 10 bases lying between them. DNA of the CDR3: TGTGCCTGGACCGGGGTCGCGAACACTGAAGCTTTCTTT. Its protein product is CAWTGVANTEAFF.

The chain has TRBV5-1 and TRBJ2-1, with 7 positions matching TRBD2. The CDR3 sequence is 17 residues long. CDR1 is SGHRS, CDR2 YFSETQ, per germline. V lost 2 bases, J lost 4 bases, and 12 bases stayed unmatched. Here the CDR3 reads CASSFRSDSGFYNEQFF. The CDR3 DNA follows: TGCGCCAGCAGCTTTAGGTCAGATAGCGGGTTTTACAATGAGCAGTTCTTC. The whole variable domain, remainder taken from reference TRBV5-1 and TRBJ2-1, is KAGVTQTPRYLIKTRGQQVTLSCSPISGHRSVSWYQQTPGQGLQFLFEYFSETQRNKGNFPGRFSGRQFSNSRSEMNVSTLELGDSALYLCASSFRSDSGFYNEQFFGPGTRLTVL.

The chain uses TRBV6-5 and TRBJ2-1; 10 positions agree with TRBD2. The J segment lost 4 bases and the V segment lost 2 bases, leaving 5 bases of the junction unmatched. CDR1 is MNHEY and CDR2 is SVGAGI in the germline V gene. This CDR3 is 16 amino acids long. The CDR3 protein is CASSYGLAGEYNEQFF. The CDR3 bases are TGTGCCAGCAGTTACGGCCTAGCGGGAGAGTACAATGAGCAGTTCTTC.

Turning to this clone: A junction boundary mismatches the germline segment, possibly from a read error. The chain recombines TRBV7-3 with TRBJ2-1; tentatively, D is TRBD2 (5 bases). CDR3 size: 15 residues. Per germline, CDR1 SGHTA and CDR2 FQGTGA. CDR3 region: CASSVTRGTGQEQFF. CDR3 in DNA: TGTGCCAGCAGCGTAACCCGGGGTACTGGGCAGGAGCAGTTCTTC. Full variable domain (missing parts from reference TRBV7-3 and TRBJ2-1): GAGVSQTPSNKVTEKGKYVELRCDPISGHTALYWYRQSLGQGPEFLIYFQGTGAADDSGLPNDRFFAVRPEGSVSTLKIQRTERGDSAVYLCASSVTRGTGQEQFFGPGTRLTVL.

The chain recombines TRBV2 with TRBJ2-1; TRBD2 agrees at 8 bases. The CDR3 consists of 14 residues. Germline assignment: CDR1 SNHLY and CDR2 FYNNEI. V shed 4 bases, J shed 5 bases, and the junction held 4 bases outside the gene matches. The CDR3 coding sequence is TGTGCCAGCAGTGGGACTAGCTTAAACAATGAGCAGTTCTTC. Its translation is CASSGTSLNNEQFF. Full variable domain (rest looked up from reference TRBV2 and TRBJ2-1): EPEVTQTPSHQVTQMGQEVILRCVPISNHLYFYWYRQILGQKVEFLVSFYNNEISEKSEIFDDQFSVERPDGSNFTLKIRSTKLEDSAMYFCASSGTSLNNEQFFGPGTRLTVL.

The V call is TRBV7-2, the J call TRBJ2-1, with 15 bases that match TRBD2. CDR1 and CDR2 (germline): SGHTA, FQGNSA. CDR3 length equals 14 residues. J lost 14 bases, V lost 5 bases, and 7 bases had no gene match. CDR3 DNA: TGTGCCAGCAGCCCCGGGACTAGCGGGAGGTCGGAGTTCTTC. Amino acid sequence: CASSPGTSGRSEFF.

V gene TRBV18 combines with J gene TRBJ2-6, with D possibly matching TRBD1 (6 bases). V lost 2 bases, J lost 2 bases, and 7 bases lay in between. The CDR3 spans 15 residues. Germline-derived CDR1 and CDR2 are KGHSH and LQKENI. CDR3 protein: CASSPGGAGANVLTF. CDR3 coding DNA: TGTGCCAGCTCACCAGGGGGCGCTGGGGCCAACGTCCTGACTTTC. Full variable domain (missing parts from reference TRBV18 and TRBJ2-6): NAGVMQNPRHLVRRRGQEARLRCSPMKGHSHVYWYRQLPEEGLKFMVYLQKENIIDESGMPKERFSAEFPKEGPSILRIQQVVRGDSAAYFCASSPGGAGANVLTFGAGSRLTVL.

The V and J genes are TRBV10-3 and TRBJ2-5; TRBD1 aligns across 7 bases. The CDR3 length is 12 residues. V lost 6 bases to trimming and J lost 3 bases; unmatched junction nucleotides: 1. CDR1 is ENHRY, CDR2 SYGVKD, per germline. The CDR3 here is CAIRGTEETQYF. The CDR3 DNA reads TGTGCCATCAGAGGGACAGAAGAGACCCAGTACTTC.

The count of this clone is one. The chain combines TRBV29-1 with TRBJ2-1; D might be TRBD1 (8 bases). CDR3 size: 12 residues. Germline V gives CDR1 SQVTM, CDR2 ANQGSEA. V shed 7 bases and J shed 7 bases, with 14 bases lying between them. CDR3 bases: TGCAGCGGACAGGGGAGGGAAAATGAGCAGTTCTTC. Translated: CSGQGRENEQFF.

This chain links TRBV3-1 (or the pseudogene TRBV3-2) with TRBJ2-3; D gene ambiguous. This CDR3 region has 13 residues. Germline V gene lookup returns CDR1 LGHDT and CDR2 YNNKEL (reference sequence). V lost 4 bases and J lost 6, with 11 bases in between. As DNA, the CDR3 is TGTGCCAGCAGCCTCTTTGGGCCGGATACGCAGTATTTT. It is translated as CASSLFGPDTQYF.

The chain has TRBV29-1 and TRBJ1-2, with 7 bases lining up with TRBD1. Trimming removed 4 bases from V and 5 bases from J; junction bases left unmatched: 16. The CDR3 consists of 16 residues. The germline V gene encodes CDR1 SQVTM and CDR2 ANQGSEA. CDR3 in DNA: TGCAGCGTTGGGTTTTTCGGAACAGGGGTAGGGTATGGCTACACCTTC. It codes for CSVGFFGTGVGYGYTF.

The rearrangement uses TRBV11-1 and TRBJ2-1; TRBD1 aligns across 9 bases. Germline V gene sequence: CDR1 SGHAT, CDR2 FQDESV (reference sequence). V was clipped by 7 bases and J by 3 bases; unmatched bases: 7. This CDR3 comprises 15 residues. In DNA, the CDR3 is TGTGCCAGCACCGCCGGGACAGGGATCTACAATGAGCAGTTCTTC. This translates into CASTAGTGIYNEQFF.

This chain joins TRBV18 and TRBJ1-2, with unresolved D. Per germline, CDR1 KGHSH and CDR2 LQKENI. Trimming took off 2 bases at V and 7 bases at J, with 14 bases between the two ends. The length of the CDR3 is 14 residues. CDR3 in amino acids: CASSPGQEVRGYTF. The CDR3 region has the DNA TGTGCCAGCTCACCAGGGCAGGAGGTCCGTGGCTACACCTTC.

The chain couples TRBV29-1 to TRBJ2-7, with D hard to call. The CDR3 is 18 amino acids. V was shortened by 0 bases and J by 4 bases, with 25 bases between the two germline ends. In germline, CDR1 is SQVTM, CDR2 ANQGSEA. CDR3 in amino acids: CSVEDRPVEYLRKYEQYF. The DNA of the CDR3 is TGCAGCGTTGAAGATCGGCCAGTGGAGTACCTTCGGAAGTACGAGCAGTACTTC.

The gene calls are TRBV20-1 and TRBJ1-2, with 9 bases that match TRBD1. CDR3 size: 15 residues. V was clipped by 3 bases and J by 4 bases; unmatched bases: 9. Germline V CDR1 and CDR2: DFQATT, SNEGSKA (reference sequence). The CDR3 sequence is CSASSGQGMGYGYTF. DNA for the CDR3: TGCAGTGCTAGTTCGGGACAGGGTATGGGCTATGGCTACACCTTC.

This chain joins TRBV10-3 and TRBJ1-5; 8 positions match TRBD1. J was trimmed by 7 bases and V by 6 bases; bases with no gene match: 5. CDR3 length: 13 residues. Germline CDR1 ENHRY, CDR2 SYGVKD. The CDR3 spells CAISSTGDQPQHF. CDR3 bases: TGTGCCATCAGCTCGACAGGGGACCAGCCCCAGCATTTT.

The chain joins TRBV6-2 or TRBV6-3 to TRBJ1-4; D is unclear. CDR1 and CDR2 (germline): MNHEY, SVGEGT. V lost 6 bases and J 0 bases, leaving 11 bases between the germline ends. This CDR3 contains 15 residues. In DNA form, the CDR3 reads TGTGCCAGCAGCCTGGGGAGTTCAACTAATGAAAAACTGTTTTTT. This gives the protein CASSLGSSTNEKLFF.

The V and J genes are TRBV4-1 and TRBJ1-1; 9 nucleotides agree with TRBD1. The CDR3 consists of 15 residues. With 5 bases clipped from V and 5 bases from J, the junction kept 9 bases outside the gene matches. Looked up from germline, CDR1 is MGHRA and CDR2 is YSYEKL. The CDR3 DNA reads TGCGCCAGCAGCTCTAGTTACAGGGGGCGTACTGAAGCTTTCTTT. Translation: CASSSSYRGRTEAFF.

The chain has TRBV5-5 and TRBJ2-7; perhaps TRBD1 as D (6 bases). CDR1 SGHKS and CDR2 YYEKEE come from the germline V gene (reference sequence). Trimming pared 0 bases from V and 2 bases from J, leaving 12 bases between. The CDR3 is 15 residues long. CDR3 coding DNA: TGTGCCAGCAGCTTGGTAGGACAGCCCACCTACGAGCAGTACTTC. It codes for CASSLVGQPTYEQYF.

This chain connects TRBV5-4 to TRBJ2-7; tentative D call: TRBD2 (7 bases). V gave up 4 bases and J gave up 1 base, with 18 bases separating them. This CDR3 has 16 residues. Germline V gene sequence: CDR1 SGHNT, CDR2 YYREEE (reference sequence). The CDR3 region is CASSDRGGGPSYEQYF. The DNA of the CDR3 is TGTGCCAGCAGCGACAGAGGGGGAGGGCCTTCCTACGAGCAGTACTTC. Variable domain in full (rest from reference TRBV5-4 and TRBJ2-7): ETGVTQSPTHLIKTRGQQVTLRCSSQSGHNTVSWYQQALGQGPQFIFQYYREEENGRGNFPPRFSGLQFPNYSSELNVNALELDDSALYLCASSDRGGGPSYEQYFGPGTRLTVT.

This clone has only a few counts. J is TRBJ2-2 and V is TRBV5-1, with 7 nucleotides matching TRBD2. Germline values: CDR1 SGHRS, CDR2 YFSETQ. The CDR3 has 15 residues. The V and J ends lost 4 bases and 3 bases, in that order; junction bases with no gene match: 6. In DNA form, the CDR3 reads TGCGCCAGCAGCCTCCGAACTAGCGACACCGGGGAGCTGTTTTTT. Amino acids: CASSLRTSDTGELFF.

This chain joins TRBV6-2 or TRBV6-3 and TRBJ2-3, with a tentative D call TRBD1 (5 bases). This CDR3 is built from 17 residues. Germline CDR1 is MNHEY and CDR2 is SVGEGT. V was cut by 2 bases and J by 4 bases, with 19 bases left in between. This chain's CDR3 is CASSYPKGEGMADTQYF. The CDR3 DNA sequence: TGTGCCAGCAGTTACCCAAAAGGGGAAGGAATGGCAGATACGCAGTATTTT.

The sample holds one count of this clone. J is TRBJ1-2 and V is TRBV28, with 7 bases identical to TRBD1. Germline trimming cut 4 bases from V and 0 bases from J; bases unmatched to any gene: 5. The CDR3 is made up of 15 amino acids. The germline CDR1 and CDR2 sequences are MDHEN and SYDVKM. CDR3 DNA sequence: TGTGCCAGCAGTTCCGGACAGGTCACTAACTATGGCTACACCTTC. This encodes CASSSGQVTNYGYTF.

CDR3 nucleotides: TGTGCCAGCAGTGGCCTTTTGCAGGGTTCGAGCTACACCTTC. It specifies CASSGLLQGSSYTF. This chain connects TRBV2 to TRBJ1-2; perhaps TRBD1 as D (5 bases). Between the trimmed V and J ends, which lost 4 bases and 9 bases, there was a span of 18 bases. The germline V gene has CDR1 SNHLY and CDR2 FYNNEI. The CDR3 is 14 amino acids.

The chain links TRBV4-1 to TRBJ2-1; TRBD2 matches at 10 bases. The V gene end was trimmed by 0 bases and the J gene end by 0 bases; junction bases not matched to a gene: 2. The CDR3 has 17 amino acids. Germline values: CDR1 MGHRA, CDR2 YSYEKL. CDR3 loop: CASSQDIAGGSYNEQFF. CDR3 in DNA: TGCGCCAGCAGCCAAGATATAGCGGGGGGCTCCTACAATGAGCAGTTCTTC.

The CDR3, as DNA: TGTGCCATCAGTGAGTCCCGGCAGGGGGCGAAAAATGAGCAGTTCTTC. Its protein product is CAISESRQGAKNEQFF. The J gene is TRBJ2-1, the V gene TRBV10-3, with 8 bases that match TRBD1. V shed 0 bases and J 7 bases; nucleotides not matched to a gene: 8. Germline assignment: CDR1 ENHRY and CDR2 SYGVKD. The CDR3 runs to 16 residues.